The entry that follows covers one T cell receptor (beta chain) sequence. In the original workflow: The authors estimated nucleated cell counts from reference gene primer amplification. Here immunoSEQ multiplex PCR was the method, and the copy in TCRdb shows in-frame clones only, minus some. From that table come the V and J calls and clone size; the DNA was used to work out D and trimming. The data hold around 140,000 clones, with roughly 87% observed a single time. The sample originates from a study of blood T cell repertoires in COVID-19. Study at large: Sites across the United States, Italy and Spain contributed samples from acute and convalescent COVID-19. Sources were T cells, B-cell-depleted T cells, or PBMCs; the material itself was cDNA or gDNA.

CDR3 size: 13 residues. Germline V gene data show CDR1 as SGHRS and CDR2 as YFSETQ. The germline V and J ends were trimmed by 3 bases and 2 bases, with 8 bases remaining between them. Sequenced input: peripheral blood. The chain carries TRBV5-1 and TRBJ1-1; tentatively, D is TRBD1 (5 bases). The source is a woman aged 45 to 65 with acute or convalescent COVID-19. CDR3 sequence (DNA): TGCGCCAGCAGCTCGGACACCAACACTGAAGCTTTCTTT. As protein: CASSSDTNTEAFF.